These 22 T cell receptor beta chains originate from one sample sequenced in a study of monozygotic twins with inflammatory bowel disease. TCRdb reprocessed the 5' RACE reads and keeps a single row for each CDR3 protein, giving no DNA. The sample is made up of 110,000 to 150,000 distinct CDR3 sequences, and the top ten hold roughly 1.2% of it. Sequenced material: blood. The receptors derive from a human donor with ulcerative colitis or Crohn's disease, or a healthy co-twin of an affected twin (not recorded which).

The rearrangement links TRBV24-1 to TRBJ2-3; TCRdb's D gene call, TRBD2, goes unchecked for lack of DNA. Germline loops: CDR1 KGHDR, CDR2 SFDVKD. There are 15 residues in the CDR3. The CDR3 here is CATSPSGRSTDTQYF.

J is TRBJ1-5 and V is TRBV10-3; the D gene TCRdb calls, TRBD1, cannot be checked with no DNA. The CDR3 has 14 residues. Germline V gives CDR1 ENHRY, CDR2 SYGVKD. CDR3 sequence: CAISGQNSNQPQHF.

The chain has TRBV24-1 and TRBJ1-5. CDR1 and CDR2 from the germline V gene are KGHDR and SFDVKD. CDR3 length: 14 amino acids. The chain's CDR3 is CATSDPGVGQPQHF.

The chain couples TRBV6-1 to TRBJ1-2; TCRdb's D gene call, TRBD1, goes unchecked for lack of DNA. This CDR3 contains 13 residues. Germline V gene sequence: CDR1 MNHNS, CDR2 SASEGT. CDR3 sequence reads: CASSLGQIYGYTF.

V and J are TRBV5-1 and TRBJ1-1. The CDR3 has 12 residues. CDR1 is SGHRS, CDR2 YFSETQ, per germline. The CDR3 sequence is CASKEGNTEAFF.

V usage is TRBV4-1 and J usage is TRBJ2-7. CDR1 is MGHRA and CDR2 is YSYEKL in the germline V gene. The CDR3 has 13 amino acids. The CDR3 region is CASSQDQVREQYF.

Here the CDR3 reads CASSSELNTEAFF. The chain links TRBV5-1 to TRBJ1-1. CDR1 is SGHRS and CDR2 is YFSETQ in the germline V gene. The CDR3 covers 13 residues.

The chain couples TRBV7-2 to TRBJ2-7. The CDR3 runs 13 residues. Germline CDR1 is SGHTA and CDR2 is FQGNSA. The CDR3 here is CASSPTRIIEQYF. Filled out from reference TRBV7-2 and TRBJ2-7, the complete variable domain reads GAGVSQSPSNKVTEKGKDVELRCDPISGHTALYWYRQSLGQGLEFLIYFQGNSAPDKSGLPSDRFSAERTGGSVSTLTIQRTQQEDSAVYLCASSPTRIIEQYFGPGTRLTVT.

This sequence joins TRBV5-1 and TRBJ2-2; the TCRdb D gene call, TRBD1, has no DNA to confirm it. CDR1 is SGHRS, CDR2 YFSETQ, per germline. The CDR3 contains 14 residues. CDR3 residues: CASSSLDIHGELFF. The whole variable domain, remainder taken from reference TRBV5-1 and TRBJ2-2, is KAGVTQTPRYLIKTRGQQVTLSCSPISGHRSVSWYQQTPGQGLQFLFEYFSETQRNKGNFPGRFSGRQFSNSRSEMNVSTLELGDSALYLCASSSLDIHGELFFGEGSRLTVL.

The CDR3 reads CSAQRTEGSSGFF. The V gene is TRBV20-1, the J gene TRBJ1-1; lacking DNA, the TRBD1 call made by TCRdb goes unchecked. The CDR3 totals 13 residues. The germline V gene encodes CDR1 DFQATT and CDR2 SNEGSKA (reference sequence).

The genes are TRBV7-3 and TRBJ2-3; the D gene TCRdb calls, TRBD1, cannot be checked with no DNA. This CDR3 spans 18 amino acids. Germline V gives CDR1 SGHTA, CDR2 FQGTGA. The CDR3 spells CASSTWAGTGASTDTQYF.

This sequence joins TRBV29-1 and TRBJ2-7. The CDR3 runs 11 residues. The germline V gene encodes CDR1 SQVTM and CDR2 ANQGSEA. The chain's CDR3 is CSVVGSYEQYF.

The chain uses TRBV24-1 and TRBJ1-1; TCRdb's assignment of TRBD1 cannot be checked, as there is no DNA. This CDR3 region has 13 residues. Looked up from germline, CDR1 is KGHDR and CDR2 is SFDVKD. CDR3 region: CATSDLGRSEDFF.

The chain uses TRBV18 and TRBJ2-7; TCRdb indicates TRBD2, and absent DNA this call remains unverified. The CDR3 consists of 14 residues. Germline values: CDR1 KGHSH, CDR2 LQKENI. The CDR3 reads CASSGRVGETEQYF.

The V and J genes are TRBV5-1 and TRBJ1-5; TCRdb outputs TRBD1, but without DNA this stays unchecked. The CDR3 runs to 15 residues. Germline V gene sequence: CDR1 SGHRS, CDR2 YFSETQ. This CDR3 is CASSLDGRGNQPQHF.

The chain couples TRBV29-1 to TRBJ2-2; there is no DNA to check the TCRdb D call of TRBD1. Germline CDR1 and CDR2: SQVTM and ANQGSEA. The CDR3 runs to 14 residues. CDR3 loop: CSAGRQGGSGELFF.

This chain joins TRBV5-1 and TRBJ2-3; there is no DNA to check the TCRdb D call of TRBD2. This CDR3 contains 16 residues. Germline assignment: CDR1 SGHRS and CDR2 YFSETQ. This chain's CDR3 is CASSFSLAGVADTQYF.

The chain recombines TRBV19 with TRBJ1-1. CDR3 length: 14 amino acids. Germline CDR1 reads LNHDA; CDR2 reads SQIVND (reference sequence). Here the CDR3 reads CASSIDPNSDQAFF.

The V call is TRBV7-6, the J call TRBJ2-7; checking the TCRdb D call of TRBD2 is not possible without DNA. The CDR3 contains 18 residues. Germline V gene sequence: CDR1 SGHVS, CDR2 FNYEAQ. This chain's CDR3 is CASSLARASGRRGYEQYF.

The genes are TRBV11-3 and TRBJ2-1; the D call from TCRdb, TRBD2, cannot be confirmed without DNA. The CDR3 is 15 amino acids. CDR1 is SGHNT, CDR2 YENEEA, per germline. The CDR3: CASSLRLADYNEQFF. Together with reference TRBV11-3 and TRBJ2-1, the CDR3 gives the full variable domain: EAGVVQSPRYKIIEKKQPVAFWCNPISGHNTLYWYLQNLGQGPELLIRYENEEAVDDSQLPKDRFSAERLKGVDSTLKIQPAELGDSAVYLCASSLRLADYNEQFFGPGTRLTVL.

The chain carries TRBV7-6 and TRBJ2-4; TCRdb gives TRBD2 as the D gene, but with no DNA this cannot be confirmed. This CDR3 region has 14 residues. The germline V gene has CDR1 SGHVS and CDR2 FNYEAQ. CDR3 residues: CASSLGTSADIQYF.

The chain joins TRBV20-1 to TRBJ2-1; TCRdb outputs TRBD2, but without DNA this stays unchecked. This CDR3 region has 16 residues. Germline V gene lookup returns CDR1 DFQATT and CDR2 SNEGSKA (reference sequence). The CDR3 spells CSARTDGLAGEDEQFF.